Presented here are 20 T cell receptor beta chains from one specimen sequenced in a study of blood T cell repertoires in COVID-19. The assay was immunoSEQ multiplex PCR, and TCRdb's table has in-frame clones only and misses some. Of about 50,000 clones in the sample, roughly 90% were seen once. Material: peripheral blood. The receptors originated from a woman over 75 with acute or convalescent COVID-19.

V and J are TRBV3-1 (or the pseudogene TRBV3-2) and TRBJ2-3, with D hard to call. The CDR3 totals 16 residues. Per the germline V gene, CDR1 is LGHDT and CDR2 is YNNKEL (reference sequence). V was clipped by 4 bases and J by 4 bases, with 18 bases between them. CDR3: CASSPYLVERSDTQYF. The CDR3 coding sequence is TGTGCCAGCAGCCCTTATCTAGTAGAGAGGTCAGATACGCAGTATTTT.

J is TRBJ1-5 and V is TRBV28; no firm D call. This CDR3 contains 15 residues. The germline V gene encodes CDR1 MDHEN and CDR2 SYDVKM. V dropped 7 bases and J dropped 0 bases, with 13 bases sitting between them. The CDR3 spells CASNSAGNSNQPQHF. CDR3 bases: TGTGCCAGCAACTCGGCGGGGAATAGCAATCAGCCCCAGCATTTT. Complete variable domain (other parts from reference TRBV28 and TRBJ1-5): DVKVTQSSRYLVKRTGEKVFLECVQDMDHENMFWYRQDPGLGLRLIYFSYDVKMKEKGDIPEGYSVSREKKERFSLILESASTNQTSMYLCASNSAGNSNQPQHFGDGTRLSIL.

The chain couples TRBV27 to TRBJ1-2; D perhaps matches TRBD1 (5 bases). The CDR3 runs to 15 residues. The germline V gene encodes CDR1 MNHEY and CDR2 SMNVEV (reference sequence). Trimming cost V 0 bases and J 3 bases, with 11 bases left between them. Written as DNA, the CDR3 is TGTGCCAGCAGTTTATCCGGGGGAGCTCACTATGGCTACACCTTC. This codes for CASSLSGGAHYGYTF.

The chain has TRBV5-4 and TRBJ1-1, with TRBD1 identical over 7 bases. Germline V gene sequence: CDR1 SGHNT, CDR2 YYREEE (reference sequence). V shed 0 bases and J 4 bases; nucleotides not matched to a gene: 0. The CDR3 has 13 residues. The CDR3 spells CASSLDRGTEAFF. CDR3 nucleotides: TGTGCCAGCAGCTTGGACAGGGGCACTGAAGCTTTCTTT.

This chain's CDR3 is CASSLDPQGEQYF. As DNA, the CDR3 is TGCGCCAGCAGCTTGGATCCCCAGGGCGAGCAGTACTTC. The chain links TRBV5-1 to TRBJ2-7, with D possibly matching TRBD1 (5 bases). Germline values: CDR1 SGHRS, CDR2 YFSETQ. CDR3 length: 13 residues. V was trimmed by 0 bases and J by 6 bases, leaving 10 bases between them.

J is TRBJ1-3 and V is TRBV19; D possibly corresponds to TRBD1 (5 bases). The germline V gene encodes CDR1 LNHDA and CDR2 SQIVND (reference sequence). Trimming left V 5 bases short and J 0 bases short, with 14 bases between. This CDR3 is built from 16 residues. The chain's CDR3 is CASSSDTTFSGNTIYF. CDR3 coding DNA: TGTGCCAGTAGTTCGGACACAACCTTCTCTGGAAACACCATATATTTT.

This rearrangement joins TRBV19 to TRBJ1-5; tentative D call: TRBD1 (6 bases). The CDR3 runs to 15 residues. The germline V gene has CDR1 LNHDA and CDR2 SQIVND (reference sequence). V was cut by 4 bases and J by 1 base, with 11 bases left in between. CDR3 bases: TGTGCCAGTAGTACCTACAGGGTGAGCAATCAGCCCCAGCATTTT. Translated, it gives CASSTYRVSNQPQHF.

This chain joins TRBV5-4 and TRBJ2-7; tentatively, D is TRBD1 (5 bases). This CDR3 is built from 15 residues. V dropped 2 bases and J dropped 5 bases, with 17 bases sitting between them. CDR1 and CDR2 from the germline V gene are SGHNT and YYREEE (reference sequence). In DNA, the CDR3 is TGTGCCAGCAGCTTTCAGGGTCGAATCGGTCACGAGCAGTACTTC. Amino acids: CASSFQGRIGHEQYF.

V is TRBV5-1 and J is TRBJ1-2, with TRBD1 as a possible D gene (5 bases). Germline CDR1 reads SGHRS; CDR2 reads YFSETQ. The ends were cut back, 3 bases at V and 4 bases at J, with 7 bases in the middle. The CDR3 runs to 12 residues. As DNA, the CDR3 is TGCGCCAGCAGCTCGACAGTCTATGGCTACACCTTC. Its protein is CASSSTVYGYTF.

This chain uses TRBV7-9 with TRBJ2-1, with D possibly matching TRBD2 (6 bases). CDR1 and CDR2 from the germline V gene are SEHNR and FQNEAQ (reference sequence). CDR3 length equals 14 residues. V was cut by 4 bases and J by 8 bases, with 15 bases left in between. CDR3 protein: CASSSEREADEQFF. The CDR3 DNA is TGTGCCAGCAGCTCGGAGAGGGAGGCGGATGAGCAGTTCTTC.

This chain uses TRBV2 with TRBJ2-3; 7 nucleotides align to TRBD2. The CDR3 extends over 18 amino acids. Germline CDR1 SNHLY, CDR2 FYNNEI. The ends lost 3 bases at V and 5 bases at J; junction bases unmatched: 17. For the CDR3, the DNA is TGTGCCAGCAGTGAGGGAATATTAGCGGGTAATGTGGTAGATACGCAGTATTTT. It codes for CASSEGILAGNVVDTQYF.

CDR3 residues: CSVVGGGTGNEQFF. The CDR3 nucleotides are TGCAGCGTTGTAGGGGGGGGGACGGGCAATGAGCAGTTCTTC. The J gene is TRBJ2-1, the V gene TRBV29-1; possible D gene TRBD2, 7 bases. Germline V gene lookup returns CDR1 SQVTM and CDR2 ANQGSEA. The V gene lost 4 bases and the J gene lost 6 bases, with 16 bases spanning the gap. This CDR3 region has 14 residues.

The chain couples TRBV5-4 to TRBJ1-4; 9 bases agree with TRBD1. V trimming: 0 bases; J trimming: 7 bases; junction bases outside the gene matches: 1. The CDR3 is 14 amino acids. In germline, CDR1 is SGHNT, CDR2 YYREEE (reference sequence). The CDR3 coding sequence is TGTGCCAGCAGCTTGGGGGACAGGGCTGAAAAACTGTTTTTT. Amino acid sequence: CASSLGDRAEKLFF.

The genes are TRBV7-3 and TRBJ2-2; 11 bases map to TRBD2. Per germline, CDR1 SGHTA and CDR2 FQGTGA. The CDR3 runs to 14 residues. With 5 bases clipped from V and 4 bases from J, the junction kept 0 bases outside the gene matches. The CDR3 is CASSTSGGTGELFF. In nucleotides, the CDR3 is TGTGCCAGCAGCACTAGCGGGGGCACCGGGGAGCTGTTTTTT.

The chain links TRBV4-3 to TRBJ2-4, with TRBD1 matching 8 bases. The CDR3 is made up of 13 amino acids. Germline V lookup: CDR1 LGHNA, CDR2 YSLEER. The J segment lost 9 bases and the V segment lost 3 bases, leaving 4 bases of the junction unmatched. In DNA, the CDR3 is TGCGCCAGCAGCCAGAGGACAGGGAGCATTCAGTACTTC. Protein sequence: CASSQRTGSIQYF.

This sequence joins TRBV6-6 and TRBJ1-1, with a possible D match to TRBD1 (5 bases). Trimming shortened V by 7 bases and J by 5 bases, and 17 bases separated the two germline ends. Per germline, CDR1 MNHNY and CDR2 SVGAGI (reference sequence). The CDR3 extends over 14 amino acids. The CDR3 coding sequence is TGTGCCAGCACCCAAGGGGAGGGTAGTACTGAAGCTTTCTTT. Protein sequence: CASTQGEGSTEAFF.

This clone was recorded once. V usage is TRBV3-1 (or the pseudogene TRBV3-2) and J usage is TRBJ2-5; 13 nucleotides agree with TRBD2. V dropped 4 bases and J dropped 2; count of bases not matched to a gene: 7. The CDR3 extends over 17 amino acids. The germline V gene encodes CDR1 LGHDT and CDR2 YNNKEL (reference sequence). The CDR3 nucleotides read TGTGCCAGCAGCCGAGGGACTAGCGGGATGAGACAAGAGACCCAGTACTTC. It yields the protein CASSRGTSGMRQETQYF.

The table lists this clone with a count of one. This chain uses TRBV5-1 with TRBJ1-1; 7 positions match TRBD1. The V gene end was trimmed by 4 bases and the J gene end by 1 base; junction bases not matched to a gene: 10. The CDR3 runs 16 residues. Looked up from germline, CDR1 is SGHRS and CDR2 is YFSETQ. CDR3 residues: CASSGGGTVKNTEAFF. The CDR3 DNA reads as TGCGCCAGCAGCGGCGGGGGGACAGTAAAGAACACTGAAGCTTTCTTT.

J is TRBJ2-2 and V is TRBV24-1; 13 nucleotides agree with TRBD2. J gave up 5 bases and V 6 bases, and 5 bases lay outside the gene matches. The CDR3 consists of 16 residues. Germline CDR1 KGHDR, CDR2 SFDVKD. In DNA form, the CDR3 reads TGTGCCACCAGTAAACTAGCGGGAGGGAGGACCGGGGAGCTGTTTTTT. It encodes CATSKLAGGRTGELFF.

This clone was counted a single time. The CDR3 is CASSQQGTSSGNTIYF. CDR3 sequence (DNA): TGTGCCAGCAGCCAACAGGGGACCAGCTCTGGAAACACCATATATTTT. The gene calls are TRBV7-9 and TRBJ1-3; 7 bases line up with TRBD1. V trimming: 5 bases; J trimming: 0 bases; junction bases outside the gene matches: 7. Germline V gene sequence: CDR1 SEHNR, CDR2 FQNEAQ (reference sequence). The CDR3 is made up of 16 amino acids.